This TCR beta chain was identified in a study of neurological immune-mediated disorders. TCRdb itself ran the 5' RACE reads through MiXCR, one entry per CDR3 protein. Of 50,000 to 70,000 distinct CDR3 sequences in the sample, about 2.5% are singletons; the top ten hold around 2.8%. Trimming cost V 0 bases and J 0 bases, with 7 bases left between them. The CDR3 spans 15 residues. The germline V gene encodes CDR1 SGHRS and CDR2 YFSETQ. This clonotype came up many times. This chain connects TRBV5-1 to TRBJ2-1; the D is unclear. The sample consisted of PBMCs. This receptor was taken from a man aged 50-60 years with multiple sclerosis. DNA for the CDR3: TGCGCCAGCAGCTTGGTCTCTTCCTCCTACAATGAGCAGTTCTTC. It specifies CASSLVSSSYNEQFF.